Described below is a single T cell receptor (beta chain) sequence and its context. Its antigen remains unidentified. This sample is drawn from a study of CD8 T cells in Susac syndrome. Regarding the study as a whole: The relatively small number of individuals in the TCR sequencing and HLA analysis was acknowledged by the study. The CD4+ T cell repertoires in Susac syndrome did not show any clonal expansion.

A quantity of about 0.5 to 1 ug RNA underwent reverse transcription using random hexamers. TCR beta CDR3 was amplified by immunoSEQ multiplex PCR. This amplification extended across 54 Vbeta and 13 Jbeta segments. TCRdb redid the calling of the immunoSEQ multiplex PCR reads with MiXCR, one entry per CDR3 protein. The table has approximately 190,000 distinct CDR3 sequences, nearly 97% seen once; the top ten hold roughly 0.093%. The CDR3 extends over 15 amino acids. V lost 6 bases and J lost 7; bases outside the gene matches: 14. Germline V gene data show CDR1 as SGHTA and CDR2 as FQGNSA. The V and J genes are TRBV7-2 and TRBJ1-2; TRBD1 aligns across 7 bases. Sequenced sample: CD4+ T cells from PBMCs. The clonotype was recovered from a human donor with Susac syndrome. CDR3 region: CASSPSGGLSTGYTF. For the CDR3, the DNA is TGTGCCAGCAGTCCGTCAGGGGGTCTCTCTACTGGCTACACCTTC.